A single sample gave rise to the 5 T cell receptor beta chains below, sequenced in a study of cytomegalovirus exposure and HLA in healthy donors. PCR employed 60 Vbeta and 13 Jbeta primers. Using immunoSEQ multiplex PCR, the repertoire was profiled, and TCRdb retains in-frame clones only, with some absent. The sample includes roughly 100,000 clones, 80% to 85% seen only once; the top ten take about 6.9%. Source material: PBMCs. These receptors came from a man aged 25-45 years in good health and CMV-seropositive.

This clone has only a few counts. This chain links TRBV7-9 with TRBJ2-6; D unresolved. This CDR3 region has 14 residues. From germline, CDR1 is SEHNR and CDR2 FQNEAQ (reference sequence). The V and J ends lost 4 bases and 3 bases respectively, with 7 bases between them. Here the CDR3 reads CASSYVSGANVLTF. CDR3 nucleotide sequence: TGTGCCAGCAGCTACGTGAGTGGGGCCAACGTCCTGACTTTC.

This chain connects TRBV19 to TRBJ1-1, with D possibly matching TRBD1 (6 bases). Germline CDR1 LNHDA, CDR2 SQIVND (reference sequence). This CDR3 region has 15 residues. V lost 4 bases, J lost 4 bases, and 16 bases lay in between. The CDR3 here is CASSSGSGDLTEAFF. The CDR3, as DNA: TGTGCCAGTAGTAGTGGGTCAGGGGACCTCACTGAAGCTTTCTTT.

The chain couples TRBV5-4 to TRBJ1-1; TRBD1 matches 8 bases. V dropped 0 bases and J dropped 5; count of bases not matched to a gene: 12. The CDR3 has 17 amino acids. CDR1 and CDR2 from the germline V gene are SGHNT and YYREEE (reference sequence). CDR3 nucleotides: TGTGCCAGCAGCTTGGCCACAGGGGGGAAATGGTCAACTGAAGCTTTCTTT. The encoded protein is CASSLATGGKWSTEAFF.

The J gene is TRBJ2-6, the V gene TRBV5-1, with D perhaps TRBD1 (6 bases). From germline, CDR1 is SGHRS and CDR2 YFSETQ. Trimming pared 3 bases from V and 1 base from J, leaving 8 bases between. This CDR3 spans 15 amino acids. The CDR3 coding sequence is TGCGCCAGCAGCTCGGACAGTTCTGGGGCCAACGTCCTGACTTTC. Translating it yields CASSSDSSGANVLTF. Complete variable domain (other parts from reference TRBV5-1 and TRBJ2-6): KAGVTQTPRYLIKTRGQQVTLSCSPISGHRSVSWYQQTPGQGLQFLFEYFSETQRNKGNFPGRFSGRQFSNSRSEMNVSTLELGDSALYLCASSSDSSGANVLTFGAGSRLTVL.

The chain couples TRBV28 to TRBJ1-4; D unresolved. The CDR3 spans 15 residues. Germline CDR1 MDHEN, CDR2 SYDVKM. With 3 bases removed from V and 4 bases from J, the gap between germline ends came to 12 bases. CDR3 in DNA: TGTGCCAGCAGTTTTCCCGGGTACTATAATGAAAAACTGTTTTTT. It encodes CASSFPGYYNEKLFF.